This T cell receptor (beta chain) was observed in a study of T-cell reconstitution after alpha-beta-depleted transplantation in children. Points from the study as a whole: One year post-transplant, T-cell counts and diversity were largely derived from T cells produced anew. Several hundred expanded graft clones reportedly supplied alpha-beta T cells about two months after transplant. After transplant, high TCRbeta diversity at day 60 in some patients arose from surviving recipient T cells and thymic progenitors.

CDR3 size: 11 residues. Per the germline V gene, CDR1 is SQVTM and CDR2 is ANQGSEA. The germline V and J ends were trimmed by 1 base and 8 bases, with 8 bases remaining between them. Preparing the TCRbeta library involved the use of unique molecular identifiers. From the PCR reads, TCRdb called clonotypes with MiXCR, one entry per CDR3 protein. This sample has approximately 4,500 distinct CDR3 sequences, with 9.5% to 15% found just once. This clonotype has a count of ten or more. The antigen remains undetermined. V gene TRBV29-1 combines with J gene TRBJ1-2, with D unresolved. This receptor was obtained from a male patient aged 2-9 years who had a stem cell transplant for acute lymphoblastic leukemia, so the T cells may come from the graft donor. Sequencing was performed on PBMCs, mostly from graft donor cells, taken 60 days after TCRalphabeta/CD19-depleted stem cell transplant. The CDR3 nucleotides are TGCAGCGTTGAAGTTCGGAGAGGCTACACCTTC. This translates into CSVEVRRGYTF. Full variable domain (outside the CDR3, taken from reference TRBV29-1 and TRBJ1-2): SAVISQKPSRDICQRGTSLTIQCQVDSQVTMMFWYRQQPGQSLTLIATANQGSEATYESGFVIDKFPISRPNLTFSTLTVSNMSPEDSSIYLCSVEVRRGYTFGSGTRLTVV.